The 5 T cell receptor beta chains presented below share a single source sample, sequenced in a study of beta chain features in type 1 diabetes. Isolated RNA was reverse transcribed in full, so expressed TCRB transcripts were sequenced. Assay: immunoSEQ multiplex PCR; the TCRdb copy retains only in-frame clones and omits some. The table records 250,000 to 350,000 clones, 11% of them present only once. The sequenced material came from naive CD4+ T cells from blood. Receptors were obtained from a woman in her twenties or thirties in good health.

This clone was counted only a few times. The chain carries TRBV18 and TRBJ1-4; 10 positions agree with TRBD1. Trimming removed 0 bases from V and 7 bases from J; junction bases left unmatched: 2. Germline assignment: CDR1 KGHSH and CDR2 LQKENI. This CDR3 spans 15 amino acids. This chain's CDR3 is CASSPPRDRGEKLFF. The CDR3 DNA follows: TGTGCCAGCTCACCACCTCGGGACAGGGGTGAAAAACTGTTTTTT. The whole variable domain, remainder taken from reference TRBV18 and TRBJ1-4, is NAGVMQNPRHLVRRRGQEARLRCSPMKGHSHVYWYRQLPEEGLKFMVYLQKENIIDESGMPKERFSAEFPKEGPSILRIQQVVRGDSAAYFCASSPPRDRGEKLFFGSGTQLSVL.

This clone turned up a few times. The chain uses TRBV6-1 and TRBJ1-5; 7 positions agree with TRBD1. CDR1 is MNHNS and CDR2 is SASEGT in the germline V gene. CDR3 length: 15 residues. With 5 bases clipped from V and 0 bases from J, the junction kept 4 bases outside the gene matches. In nucleotides, the CDR3 is TGTGCCAGCAGTCACCAGGGGGATAGCAATCAGCCCCAGCATTTT. It encodes CASSHQGDSNQPQHF.

There are a few counts of this clone. The genes are TRBV6-5 and TRBJ1-1; the match to TRBD1 covers 7 bases. The CDR3 loop spans 13 amino acids. V trimming: 0 bases; J trimming: 7 bases; junction bases outside the gene matches: 2. Germline CDR1 MNHEY, CDR2 SVGAGI. The CDR3 DNA reads TGTGCCAGCAGTTACTCGACAGGGTATGAAGCTTTCTTT. It specifies CASSYSTGYEAFF.

This sequence joins TRBV15 and TRBJ1-1; 8 bases agree with TRBD1. V was pared by 2 bases and J by 5 bases, with 10 bases of the junction left unmatched. The germline V gene encodes CDR1 LNHNV and CDR2 YYDKDF (reference sequence). This CDR3 is 16 amino acids long. The DNA for the CDR3 is TGTGCCACCAGCAGAAAAATTGGACAGGGTGGTACTGAAGCTTTCTTT. Translating it yields CATSRKIGQGGTEAFF.

V usage is TRBV6-1 and J usage is TRBJ2-5, with a weak D call TRBD2 (6 bases). The length of the CDR3 is 15 residues. Looked up from germline, CDR1 is MNHNS and CDR2 is SASEGT. V was shortened by 7 bases and J by 1 base, with 16 bases between the two germline ends. CDR3 protein: CASNLAGTLQETQYF. In DNA, the CDR3 is TGTGCCAGCAACCTTGCCGGGACTCTCCAAGAGACCCAGTACTTC.